This T cell receptor (beta chain) was captured in a study of shared clonotypes between healthy human individuals. Study information: Donors were a couple of women and a few men aged 18 to 49. There were three CD4 naive, three CD4 memory, two CD8 naive and one CD8 memory plates per donor. Study results and limitations: Despite large depth, rarefaction showed incomplete sorted-subset sequencing.

This CDR3 is built from 13 residues. V lost 4 bases and J 6 bases, leaving 10 bases between the germline ends. Germline V gives CDR1 WNHNN, CDR2 SYGVQD (reference sequence). Remarks on this clone: The antigen is undetermined.

Assay used: immunoSEQ multiplex PCR; TCRdb lists only in-frame clones, some missing. There are some 1.4 million clones in the sample; around 97% occur only once, and roughly 1.1% lies in the top ten. The rearrangement uses TRBV10-1 and TRBJ2-1; D not resolved. The receptor's source is a man aged 25 to 40 in good health. Sequences were obtained from naive CD4+ T cells sorted from blood. Subset reported: CD45RA+ positively selected. The CDR3 is CASSGRPSNEQFF. In nucleotides, the CDR3 is TGCGCCAGCAGTGGCCGTCCTTCCAATGAGCAGTTCTTC.